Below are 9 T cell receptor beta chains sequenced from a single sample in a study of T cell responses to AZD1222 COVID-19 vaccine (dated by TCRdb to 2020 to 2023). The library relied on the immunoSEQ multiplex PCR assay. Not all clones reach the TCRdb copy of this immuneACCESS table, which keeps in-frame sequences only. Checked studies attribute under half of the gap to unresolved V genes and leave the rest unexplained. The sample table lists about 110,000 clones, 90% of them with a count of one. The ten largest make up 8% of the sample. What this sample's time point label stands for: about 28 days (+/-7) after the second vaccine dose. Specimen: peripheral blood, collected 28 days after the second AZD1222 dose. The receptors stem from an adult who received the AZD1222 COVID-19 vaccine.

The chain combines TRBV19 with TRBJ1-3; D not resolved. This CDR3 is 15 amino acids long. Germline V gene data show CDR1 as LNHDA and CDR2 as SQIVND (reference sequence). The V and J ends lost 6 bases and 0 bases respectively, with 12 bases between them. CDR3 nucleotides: TGTGCCAGTAGCCTCCTTTCAGACTCTGGAAACACCATATATTTT. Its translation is CASSLLSDSGNTIYF.

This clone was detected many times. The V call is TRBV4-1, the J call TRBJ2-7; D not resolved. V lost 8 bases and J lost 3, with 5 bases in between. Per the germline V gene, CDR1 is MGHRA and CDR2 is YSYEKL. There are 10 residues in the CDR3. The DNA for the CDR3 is TGCGCCAGCGGGGACTACGAGCAGTACTTC. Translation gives CASGDYEQYF.

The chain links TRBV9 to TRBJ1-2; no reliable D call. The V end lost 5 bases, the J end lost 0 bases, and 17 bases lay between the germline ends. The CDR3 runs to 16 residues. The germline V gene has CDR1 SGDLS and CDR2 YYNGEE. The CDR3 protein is CASSQFAVPSNYGYTF. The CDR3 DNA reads TGTGCCAGCAGTCAATTCGCGGTCCCTTCTAACTATGGCTACACCTTC.

The CDR3 region is CAWKGGQDYGYTF. The CDR3 DNA sequence: TGTGCCTGGAAAGGGGGCCAGGACTATGGCTACACCTTC. The genes are TRBV30 and TRBJ1-2; 7 bases agree with TRBD1. This CDR3 contains 13 residues. With 4 bases clipped from V and 3 bases from J, the junction kept 5 bases outside the gene matches. From germline, CDR1 is GTSNPN and CDR2 SVGIG (reference sequence).

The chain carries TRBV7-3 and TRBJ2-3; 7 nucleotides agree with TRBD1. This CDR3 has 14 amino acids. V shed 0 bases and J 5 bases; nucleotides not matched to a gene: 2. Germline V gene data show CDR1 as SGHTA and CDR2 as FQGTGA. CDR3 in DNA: TGTGCCAGCAGCTTAACGGGACAGTTAGATACGCAGTATTTT. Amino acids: CASSLTGQLDTQYF.

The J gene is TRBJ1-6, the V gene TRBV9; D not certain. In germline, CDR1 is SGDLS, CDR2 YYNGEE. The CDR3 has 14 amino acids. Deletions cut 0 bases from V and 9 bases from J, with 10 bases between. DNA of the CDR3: TGTGCCAGCAGCGTAGAGGACGTTGGTTCACCCCTCCACTTT. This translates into CASSVEDVGSPLHF.

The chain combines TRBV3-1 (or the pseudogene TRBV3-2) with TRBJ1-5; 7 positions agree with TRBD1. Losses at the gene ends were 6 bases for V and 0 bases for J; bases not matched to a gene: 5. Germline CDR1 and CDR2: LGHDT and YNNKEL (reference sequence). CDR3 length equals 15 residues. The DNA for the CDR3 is TGTGCCAGCAGTCTACAGGGGAATAGCAATCAGCCCCAGCATTTT. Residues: CASSLQGNSNQPQHF.

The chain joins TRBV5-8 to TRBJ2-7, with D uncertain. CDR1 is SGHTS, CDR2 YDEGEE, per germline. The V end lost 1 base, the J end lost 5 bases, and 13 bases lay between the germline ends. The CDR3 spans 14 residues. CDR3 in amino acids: CASSLLSGSHEQYF. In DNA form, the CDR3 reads TGTGCCAGCAGCTTGTTATCGGGTTCCCACGAGCAGTACTTC.

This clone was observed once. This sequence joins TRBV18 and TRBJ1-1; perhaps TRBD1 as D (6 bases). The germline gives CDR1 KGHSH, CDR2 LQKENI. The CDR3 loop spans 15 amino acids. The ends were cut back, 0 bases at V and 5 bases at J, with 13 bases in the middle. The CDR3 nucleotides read TGTGCCAGCTCACCACCGAACTTCAGGGGAACTGAAGCTTTCTTT. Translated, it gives CASSPPNFRGTEAFF.